The source of this T cell receptor beta chain is a study of cytomegalovirus exposure and HLA in healthy donors. In the study overall: Unique TCRs from HLA-typed donors, 80 million to 100 million of them, were held in an early data release.

PCR employed 60 Vbeta and 13 Jbeta primers. Assay used: immunoSEQ multiplex PCR; TCRdb lists only in-frame clones, some missing. Of approximately 100,000 clones in the sample, 9.4% were seen once. At least ten counts were recorded for this clone. With 8 bases clipped from V and 2 bases from J, the junction kept 6 bases outside the gene matches. Germline-derived CDR1 and CDR2 are MNHEY and SVGAGI. The CDR3 totals 14 residues. This sequence was found in a man aged 50-60 years in good health and CMV-seropositive. The chain uses TRBV6-5 and TRBJ2-3; 8 nucleotides align to TRBD2. Sequencing was done on a sample of PBMCs. Here the CDR3 DNA reads TGTGCCAGCGCGATAGCGGGACTCACAGATACGCAGTATTTT. Its protein product is CASAIAGLTDTQYF.